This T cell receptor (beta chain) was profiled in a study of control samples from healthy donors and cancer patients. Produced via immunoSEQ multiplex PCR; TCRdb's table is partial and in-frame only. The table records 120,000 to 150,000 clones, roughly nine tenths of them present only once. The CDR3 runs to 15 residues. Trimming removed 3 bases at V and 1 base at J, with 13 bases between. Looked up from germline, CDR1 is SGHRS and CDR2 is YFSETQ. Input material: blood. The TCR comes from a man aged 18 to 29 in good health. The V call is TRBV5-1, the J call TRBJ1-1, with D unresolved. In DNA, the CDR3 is TGCGCCAGCAGCTCCACGGGCGCCCGGAACACTGAAGCTTTCTTT. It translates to CASSSTGARNTEAFF.